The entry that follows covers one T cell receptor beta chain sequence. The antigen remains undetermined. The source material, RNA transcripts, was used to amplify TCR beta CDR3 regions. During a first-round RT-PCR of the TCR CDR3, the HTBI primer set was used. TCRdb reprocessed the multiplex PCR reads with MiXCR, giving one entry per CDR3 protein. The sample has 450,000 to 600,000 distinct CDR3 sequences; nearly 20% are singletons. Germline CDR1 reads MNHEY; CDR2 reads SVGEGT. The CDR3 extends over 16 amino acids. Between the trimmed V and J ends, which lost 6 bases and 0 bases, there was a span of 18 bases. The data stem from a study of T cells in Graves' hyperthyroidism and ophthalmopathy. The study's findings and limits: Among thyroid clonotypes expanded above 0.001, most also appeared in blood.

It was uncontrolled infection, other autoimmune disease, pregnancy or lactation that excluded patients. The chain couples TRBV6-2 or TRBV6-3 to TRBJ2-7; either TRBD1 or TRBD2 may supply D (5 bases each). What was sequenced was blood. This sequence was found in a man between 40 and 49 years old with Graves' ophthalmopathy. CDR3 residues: CASSPGTRRGSYEQYF. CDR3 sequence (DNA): TGTGCCAGCAGCCCCGGGACGCGAAGAGGCTCCTACGAGCAGTACTTC.